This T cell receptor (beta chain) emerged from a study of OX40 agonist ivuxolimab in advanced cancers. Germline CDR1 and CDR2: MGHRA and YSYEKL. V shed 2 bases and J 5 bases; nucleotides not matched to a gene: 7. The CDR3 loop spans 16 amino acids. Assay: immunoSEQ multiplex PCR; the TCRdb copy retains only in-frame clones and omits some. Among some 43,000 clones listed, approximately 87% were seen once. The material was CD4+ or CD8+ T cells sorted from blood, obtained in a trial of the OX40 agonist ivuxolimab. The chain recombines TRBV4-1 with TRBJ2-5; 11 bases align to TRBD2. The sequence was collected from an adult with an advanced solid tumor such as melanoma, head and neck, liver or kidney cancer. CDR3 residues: CASSQSPGLAVETQYF. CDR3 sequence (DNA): TGCGCCAGCAGCCAATCACCGGGACTAGCGGTTGAGACCCAGTACTTC.